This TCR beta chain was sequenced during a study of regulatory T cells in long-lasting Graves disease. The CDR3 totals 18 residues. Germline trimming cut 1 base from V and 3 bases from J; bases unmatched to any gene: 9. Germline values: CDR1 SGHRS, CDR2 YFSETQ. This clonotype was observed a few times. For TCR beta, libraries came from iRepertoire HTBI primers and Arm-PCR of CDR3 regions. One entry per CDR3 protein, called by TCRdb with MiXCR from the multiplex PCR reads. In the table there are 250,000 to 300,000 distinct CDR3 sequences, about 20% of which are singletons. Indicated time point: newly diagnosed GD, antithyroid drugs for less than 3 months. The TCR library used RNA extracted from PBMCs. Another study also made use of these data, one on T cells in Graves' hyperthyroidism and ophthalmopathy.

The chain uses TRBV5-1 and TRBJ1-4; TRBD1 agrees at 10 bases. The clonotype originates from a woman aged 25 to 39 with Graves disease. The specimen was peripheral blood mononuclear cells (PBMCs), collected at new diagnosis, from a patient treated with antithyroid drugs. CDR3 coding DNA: TGCGCCAGCAGCTTGTCCGGGACAGGGGCCGCCCCTAATGAAAAACTGTTTTTT. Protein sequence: CASSLSGTGAAPNEKLFF.